The 3 T cell receptor beta chains below were found in one sample sequenced in a study of T cell repertoires in cytomegalovirus infection. Each CDR3 protein gets one entry after TCRdb re-called the reads with MiXCR. The sample has 150,000 to 200,000 distinct CDR3 sequences; approximately 30% are singletons. Specimen: PBMCs. These TCRs come from a human donor in good health (CMV status not recorded). Some clones in this sample may be carry-over from other donors' samples.

In this sample, this clonotype turned up a few times. The chain recombines TRBV4-3 with TRBJ2-3; D call uncertain. Germline V gives CDR1 LGHNA, CDR2 YSLEER. The V end lost 1 base, the J end lost 2 bases, and 13 bases lay between the germline ends. CDR3 length equals 16 residues. CDR3 in DNA: TGCGCCAGCAGCCAAGGACACCAAAGCCTCACAGATACGCAGTATTTT. This encodes CASSQGHQSLTDTQYF.

The table lists this clonotype with a few counts. This sequence joins TRBV7-8 and TRBJ1-3, with a tentative D call TRBD1 (6 bases). Germline CDR1 and CDR2: SGHVS and FQNEAQ. This CDR3 is built from 14 residues. V gave up 8 bases and J gave up 3 bases, with 14 bases separating them. DNA for the CDR3: TGTGCCAGCTCGCCCTACAGGGTTGGAAACACCATATATTTT. It yields the protein CASSPYRVGNTIYF.

This clonotype was recorded at least ten times. This sequence joins TRBV7-2 and TRBJ2-7; 12 bases match TRBD1. The CDR3 extends over 16 amino acids. Germline assignment: CDR1 SGHTA and CDR2 FQGNSA. Trimming cost V 5 bases and J 2 bases; bases outside gene matches: 7. CDR3 protein: CASSLTWDRGPYEQYF. In DNA form, the CDR3 reads TGTGCCAGCAGCCTTACTTGGGACAGGGGGCCCTACGAGCAGTACTTC.